This entry concerns a single T cell receptor (beta chain). Its antigen is still unknown. This table comes from immunoSEQ multiplex PCR, and its TCRdb copy is limited to in-frame clones, with some not included. The table records about 200,000 clones, around 84% of them present only once. Germline V gene lookup returns CDR1 SQVTM and CDR2 ANQGSEA. CDR3 length: 13 amino acids. Trimming removed 2 bases from V and 2 bases from J, with 9 bases in between. These data belong to a study of cytomegalovirus exposure and HLA in healthy donors. Broader study findings: Subsequent analysis found a tendency for first-cohort TCR clusters to co-occur within the 95 to 150 validation repertoires. Some public TCRs appeared in many individuals, while most sequences were rare. Cytomegalovirus association was assigned to about 150 TCR beta chains. A few of the chains that were CMV-associated were confirmed in vitro to be specific for CMV antigens.

Sample: PBMCs. The chain is built from TRBV29-1 and TRBJ1-2; D gene unclear. This clonotype originated in a woman aged 25 to 39 in good health and CMV-seropositive. In DNA form, the CDR3 reads TGCAGCGTTGAACCGGGGTTGAACTATGGCTACACCTTC. Translated: CSVEPGLNYGYTF.